A selection of T cell receptor beta chains follows, all from one sample in a study of CD8 T cells in ankylosing spondylitis. TCRdb reprocessed the 5' RACE reads with MiXCR, giving one entry per CDR3 protein. The sample holds some 200,000 distinct CDR3 sequences; around a quarter are singletons and the top ten take about 6.2%. Sequencing used blood, either unsorted or a sorted T cell fraction (not recorded which). The receptors were sampled from a male donor with ankylosing spondylitis or in good health (not recorded which). Each CDR3 is given with its conserved first and last residue. The D gene is left open where the match is weak. Size is stated for part of the rows, as once, few or many counts, or as a class when the clone is expanded.

>NA|many|TRBV6-5|TRBJ2-3
CASSYSNGGFTDTQYF
TGTGCCAGCAGTTACTCTAACGGGGGATTCACAGATACGCAGTATTTT
>TRBD2|once|TRBV12-3/TRBV12-4|TRBJ2-7
CASSPSGSHYEQYF
TGTGCCAGCAGCCCCAGCGGGAGTCACTACGAGCAGTACTTC
>TRBD2|few|TRBV20-1|TRBJ2-7
CSARPGLAGGEQYF
TGCAGTGCAAGACCGGGACTAGCGGGAGGCGAGCAGTACTTC
>TRBD2|NA|TRBV7-2|TRBJ2-3
CASSLVAGGTDTQYF
TGTGCCAGCAGCTTAGTTGCGGGAGGTACAGATACGCAGTATTTT
>NA|NA|TRBV6-1|TRBJ2-7
CASSPTKSYEQYF
TGTGCCAGCAGTCCAACTAAGAGCTACGAGCAGTACTTC
>NA|NA|TRBV14|TRBJ2-7
CASSHTGYEQYF
TGTGCCAGCAGCCACACAGGCTACGAGCAGTACTTC
>TRBD2|many|TRBV12-3/TRBV12-4|TRBJ2-7
CASSTGLAGVEQYF
TGTGCCAGCAGCACGGGACTAGCGGGAGTGGAGCAGTACTTC
>TRBD2|few|TRBV20-1|TRBJ2-5
CSASIGAGGPETQYF
TGCAGTGCTAGTATCGGAGCGGGAGGTCCTGAGACCCAGTACTTC
>NA|NA|TRBV29-1|TRBJ2-7
CSVAIQGGSYEQYF
TGCAGCGTTGCTATACAGGGAGGGAGCTACGAGCAGTACTTC
>NA|many|TRBV9|TRBJ2-5
CASSVGTHQETQYF
TGTGCCAGCAGCGTAGGGACACACCAAGAGACCCAGTACTTC
>NA|many|TRBV12-3/TRBV12-4|TRBJ1-5
CASREGLISNQPQHF
TGTGCCAGCAGAGAGGGACTTATAAGCAATCAGCCCCAGCATTTT
>NA|NA|TRBV3-1|TRBJ1-2
CASSQDGTENYGYTF
TGTGCCAGCAGCCAAGACGGTACGGAGAACTATGGCTACACCTTC
>TRBD2|many|TRBV18|TRBJ2-1
CASSPTSVPYNEQFF
TGTGCCAGCTCACCGACTAGCGTCCCCTACAATGAGCAGTTCTTC
>NA|many|TRBV20-1|TRBJ1-1
CSARAQAEAFF
TGCAGTGCTAGGGCCCAAGCTGAAGCTTTCTTT
>NA|many|TRBV29-1|TRBJ2-5
CSVKEDRAQYF
TGCAGCGTTAAGGAGGATAGGGCCCAGTACTTC
>TRBD1|many|TRBV9|TRBJ2-7
CASSARQGSFDEQYF
TGTGCCAGCAGCGCCCGACAGGGCAGTTTCGACGAGCAGTACTTC
>NA|many|TRBV20-1|TRBJ2-5
CSALGGQTQETQYF
TGCAGTGCTCTGGGGGGACAGACTCAAGAGACCCAGTACTTC
>TRBD2|once|TRBV6-2/TRBV6-3|TRBJ2-1
CASSFRGGLAETEQFF
TGTGCCAGCAGTTTTCGAGGGGGACTAGCGGAGACTGAGCAGTTCTTC
>NA|NA|TRBV20-1|TRBJ2-1
CSPSVPSKQYNEQFF
TGCAGTCCAAGTGTTCCCTCAAAACAATACAATGAGCAGTTCTTC
>NA|few|TRBV6-1|TRBJ2-1
CASTAGQGYNEQFF
TGTGCCAGCACCGCCGGGCAGGGTTACAATGAGCAGTTCTTC
>NA|NA|TRBV12-3/TRBV12-4|TRBJ1-5
CASREGLMPQHF
TGTGCCAGCAGGGAGGGCCTCATGCCCCAGCATTTT
>NA|NA|TRBV20-1|TRBJ1-5
CSASPASNQPQHF
TGCAGTGCTAGTCCAGCCAGCAATCAGCCCCAGCATTTT
>NA|NA|TRBV7-2|TRBJ1-1
CASSLGQVTEAFF
TGTGCCAGCAGCTTAGGACAAGTCACTGAAGCTTTCTTT
>TRBD2|few|TRBV20-1|TRBJ2-1
CSATSSGTRNEQFF
TGCAGTGCTACGTCTAGCGGGACCCGCAATGAGCAGTTCTTC
>TRBD1|NA|TRBV24-1|TRBJ1-5
CATSELSRQGACARQPQHF
TGTGCCACCAGTGAGTTATCCAGACAGGGGGCTTGTGCTCGTCAGCCCCAGCATTTT
>NA|NA|TRBV5-5|TRBJ1-1
CASSLLGAKEAFF
TGTGCCAGCAGCTTGTTAGGGGCAAAGGAAGCTTTCTTT
>NA|NA|TRBV6-1|TRBJ1-1
CASSPYGGRTEAFF
TGTGCCAGCAGTCCATACGGCGGGCGCACTGAAGCTTTCTTT
>TRBD2|few|TRBV20-1|TRBJ2-1
CVLRSGRGNEQFF
TGCGTACTGCGTAGCGGGAGGGGGAATGAGCAGTTCTTC
>NA|many|TRBV6-5|TRBJ2-3
CASSYSTSGTDTQYF
TGTGCCAGCAGTTACTCGACCAGCGGGACAGATACGCAGTATTTT
>NA|NA|TRBV6-5|TRBJ1-1
CASSRGGGAAFF
TGTGCCAGCAGCCGAGGGGGAGGGGCAGCTTTCTTT
>TRBD2|few|TRBV29-1|TRBJ2-1
CSVEWRESHNEQFF
TGCAGCGTTGAGTGGCGGGAGAGCCACAATGAGCAGTTCTTC
>TRBD1|NA|TRBV7-3|TRBJ2-1
CARGQAQVYNEQFF
TGTGCCAGAGGACAGGCTCAGGTCTACAATGAGCAGTTCTTC
>NA|NA|TRBV20-1|TRBJ2-3
CSARDPLLTDTQYF
TGCAGTGCTAGAGACCCCCTCTTGACAGATACGCAGTATTTT
>NA|NA|TRBV20-1|TRBJ2-3
CSASGARASTDTQYF
TGCAGTGCTAGCGGGGCCAGAGCTAGCACAGATACGCAGTATTTT
>TRBD1|many|TRBV20-1|TRBJ2-7
CSARGNRGKSYEQYF
TGCAGTGCTAGGGGGAACAGGGGGAAATCCTACGAGCAGTACTTC
>NA|many|TRBV11-2|TRBJ2-3
CASREADTQYF
TGTGCCAGCAGGGAAGCGGATACGCAGTATTTT
>NA|NA|TRBV4-3|TRBJ2-1
CASSQVGLVNEQFF
TGCGCCAGCAGCCAAGTCGGGCTAGTTAATGAGCAGTTCTTC
>NA|NA|TRBV6-1|TRBJ2-3
CASTPGDRTDTQYF
TGTGCCAGCACCCCGGGGGACCGCACAGATACGCAGTATTTT
>TRBD1|few|TRBV29-1|TRBJ2-5
CSVTTGTETQYF
TGCAGCGTTACGACAGGGACGGAGACCCAGTACTTC
>NA|many|TRBV20-1|TRBJ1-4
CSARGGGATNEKLFF
TGCAGTGCTAGGGGGGGCGGGGCAACTAATGAAAAACTGTTTTTT
>NA|many|TRBV4-3|TRBJ1-4
CASSQDHGAALFRGPNEKLFF
TGCGCCAGCAGCCAAGATCACGGGGCCGCGCTTTTCCGTGGACCTAATGAAAAACTGTTTTTT
>TRBD1|many|TRBV11-2|TRBJ2-1
CASNRDRKNNEQFF
TGTGCCAGCAACCGGGACAGAAAGAACAATGAGCAGTTCTTC
>NA|NA|TRBV5-6|TRBJ1-1
CASSPAGQPNTEAFF
TGTGCCAGCAGCCCCGCCGGACAGCCGAACACTGAAGCTTTCTTT
>NA|many|TRBV6-5|TRBJ1-3
CASSSNSGNTIYF
TGTGCCAGCAGTTCTAACTCTGGAAACACCATATATTTT
>NA|many|TRBV20-1|TRBJ2-2
CSARGYQYTGELFF
TGCAGTGCTAGAGGATACCAGTACACCGGGGAGCTGTTTTTT
>NA|many|TRBV2|TRBJ1-2
CASSGAAGGYTF
TGTGCCAGCAGTGGGGCAGCAGGTGGCTACACCTTC
>NA|few|TRBV5-5|TRBJ2-1
CASSLSPGPMFEQFF
TGTGCCAGCAGCTTGAGTCCGGGACCTATGTTTGAGCAGTTCTTC
>TRBD2|many|TRBV4-1|TRBJ2-7
CASSQSAGVSRSYEQYF
TGCGCCAGCAGCCAATCAGCGGGAGTAAGTAGGTCCTACGAGCAGTACTTC